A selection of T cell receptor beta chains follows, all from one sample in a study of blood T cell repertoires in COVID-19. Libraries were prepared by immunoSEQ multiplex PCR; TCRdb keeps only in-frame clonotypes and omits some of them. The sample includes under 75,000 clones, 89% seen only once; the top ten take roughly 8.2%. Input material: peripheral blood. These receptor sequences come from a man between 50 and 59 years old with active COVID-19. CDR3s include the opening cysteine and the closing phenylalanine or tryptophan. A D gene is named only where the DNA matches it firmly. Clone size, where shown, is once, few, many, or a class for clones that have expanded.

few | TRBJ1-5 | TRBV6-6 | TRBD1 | CASRDRVGLREPQHF | TGTGCCAGCAGGGACAGGGTTGGCCTCCGGGAGCCCCAGCATTTT
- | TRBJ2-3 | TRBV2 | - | CAGRTENTDTQYF | TGTGCCGGGAGGACTGAAAACACAGATACGCAGTATTTT
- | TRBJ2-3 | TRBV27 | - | CASSSHSLTDTQYF | TGTGCCAGCAGTTCCCACTCCCTCACAGATACGCAGTATTTT
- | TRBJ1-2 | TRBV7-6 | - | CASSPGGRTNYGYTF | TGTGCCAGCAGCCCCGGAGGAAGAACTAACTATGGCTACACCTTC
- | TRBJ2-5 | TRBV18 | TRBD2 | CASSPTSGGPGETQYF | TGTGCCAGCTCACCAACTAGCGGGGGTCCGGGAGAGACCCAGTACTTC
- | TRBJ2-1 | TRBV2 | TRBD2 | CASRAIPHSGGANEQFF | TGTGCCAGCAGAGCCATTCCGCATAGCGGGGGGGCGAATGAGCAGTTCTTC
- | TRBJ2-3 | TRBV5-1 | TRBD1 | CASSLWGQTTDTQYF | TGCGCCAGCAGCTTATGGGGACAGACAACGGATACGCAGTATTTT
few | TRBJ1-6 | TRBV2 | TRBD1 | CASRNRDRGNSPLHF | TGTGCCAGCAGGAACCGGGACAGGGGGAATTCACCCCTCCACTTT
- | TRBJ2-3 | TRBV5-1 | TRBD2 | CASSAGLAGSTDTQYF | TGCGCCAGCAGCGCGGGACTAGCGGGGAGCACAGATACGCAGTATTTT
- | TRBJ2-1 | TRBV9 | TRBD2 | CASSVAGASGGYNEQFF | TGTGCCAGCAGCGTAGCAGGGGCTAGCGGGGGCTACAATGAGCAGTTCTTC
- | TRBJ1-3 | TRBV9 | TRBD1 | CASSGQGATGNTIYF | TGTGCCAGCAGCGGACAGGGGGCAACTGGAAACACCATATATTTT
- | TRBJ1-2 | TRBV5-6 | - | CASSLRPGNYGYTF | TGTGCCAGCAGCTTAAGGCCAGGCAACTATGGCTACACCTTC
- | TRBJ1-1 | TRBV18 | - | CASSPGGRNTEAFF | TGTGCCAGCTCACCAGGGGGCCGGAACACTGAAGCTTTCTTT
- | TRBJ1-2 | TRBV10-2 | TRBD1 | CASITGDGYTF | TGCGCCAGCATCACAGGGGATGGCTACACCTTC
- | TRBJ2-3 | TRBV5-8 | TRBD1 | CASSFHPRQGAQDTQYF | TGTGCCAGCAGCTTCCACCCCCGACAGGGGGCGCAAGATACGCAGTATTTT
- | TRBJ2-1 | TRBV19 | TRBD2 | CASSTLGLAGSNEQFF | TGTGCCAGTAGTACACTAGGTCTAGCGGGGAGCAATGAGCAGTTCTTC
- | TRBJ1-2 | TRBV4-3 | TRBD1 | CASSQDLGQGAYGYTF | TGCGCCAGCAGCCAAGATTTGGGACAGGGGGCCTATGGCTACACCTTC
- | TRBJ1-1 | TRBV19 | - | CASEEGGFRKAFF | TGTGCCAGTGAGGAGGGCGGCTTTCGTAAAGCTTTCTTT
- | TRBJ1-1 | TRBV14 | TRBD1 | CASSQTGEDFF | TGTGCCAGCAGCCAAACAGGGGAGGATTTCTTT
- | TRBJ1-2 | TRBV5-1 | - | CASSLGLGRETLNYGYTF | TGCGCCAGCAGCTTAGGTTTGGGCAGGGAAACCTTAAACTATGGCTACACCTTC
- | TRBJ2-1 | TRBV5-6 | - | CASSLWGAPFNEQFF | TGTGCCAGCAGCCTATGGGGAGCCCCTTTCAATGAGCAGTTCTTC
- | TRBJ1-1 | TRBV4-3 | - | CASSQTQGYWTEAFF | TGCGCCAGCAGCCAAACCCAGGGTTACTGGACTGAAGCTTTCTTT
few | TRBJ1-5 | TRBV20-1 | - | CSASSYSRSNQPQHF | TGCAGTGCTAGTTCCTACAGCCGTAGCAATCAGCCCCAGCATTTT
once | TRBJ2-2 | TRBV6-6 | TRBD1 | CASIIRGQGASGELFF | TGTGCCAGCATAATAAGGGGACAGGGGGCATCCGGGGAGCTGTTTTTT
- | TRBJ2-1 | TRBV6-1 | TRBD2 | CASSEDALAGGNEQFF | TGTGCCAGCAGTGAAGATGCACTAGCGGGGGGAAATGAGCAGTTCTTC
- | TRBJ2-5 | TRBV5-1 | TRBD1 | CASSLDRGGETQYF | TGCGCCAGCAGCCTGGACAGGGGAGGAGAGACCCAGTACTTC
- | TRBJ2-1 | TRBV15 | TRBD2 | CATSRESGLAGEARGHEQFF | TGTGCCACCAGCAGAGAGTCGGGACTAGCGGGGGAAGCCCGGGGTCATGAGCAGTTCTTC
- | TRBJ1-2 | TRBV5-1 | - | CASSNGNSRAGYTF | TGCGCCAGCAGCAACGGGAACTCCCGAGCTGGCTACACCTTC
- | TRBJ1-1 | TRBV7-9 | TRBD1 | CASSHNTGGGGTEAFF | TGTGCCAGCAGCCATAACACAGGGGGCGGGGGCACTGAAGCTTTCTTT
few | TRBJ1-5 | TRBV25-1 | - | CASSESAPGLNQPQHF | TGTGCCAGCAGTGAATCTGCTCCAGGGCTAAATCAGCCCCAGCATTTT
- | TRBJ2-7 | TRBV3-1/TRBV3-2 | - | CASSLGNGDYEQYF | TGTGCCAGCAGCCTCGGGAATGGGGATTACGAGCAGTACTTC